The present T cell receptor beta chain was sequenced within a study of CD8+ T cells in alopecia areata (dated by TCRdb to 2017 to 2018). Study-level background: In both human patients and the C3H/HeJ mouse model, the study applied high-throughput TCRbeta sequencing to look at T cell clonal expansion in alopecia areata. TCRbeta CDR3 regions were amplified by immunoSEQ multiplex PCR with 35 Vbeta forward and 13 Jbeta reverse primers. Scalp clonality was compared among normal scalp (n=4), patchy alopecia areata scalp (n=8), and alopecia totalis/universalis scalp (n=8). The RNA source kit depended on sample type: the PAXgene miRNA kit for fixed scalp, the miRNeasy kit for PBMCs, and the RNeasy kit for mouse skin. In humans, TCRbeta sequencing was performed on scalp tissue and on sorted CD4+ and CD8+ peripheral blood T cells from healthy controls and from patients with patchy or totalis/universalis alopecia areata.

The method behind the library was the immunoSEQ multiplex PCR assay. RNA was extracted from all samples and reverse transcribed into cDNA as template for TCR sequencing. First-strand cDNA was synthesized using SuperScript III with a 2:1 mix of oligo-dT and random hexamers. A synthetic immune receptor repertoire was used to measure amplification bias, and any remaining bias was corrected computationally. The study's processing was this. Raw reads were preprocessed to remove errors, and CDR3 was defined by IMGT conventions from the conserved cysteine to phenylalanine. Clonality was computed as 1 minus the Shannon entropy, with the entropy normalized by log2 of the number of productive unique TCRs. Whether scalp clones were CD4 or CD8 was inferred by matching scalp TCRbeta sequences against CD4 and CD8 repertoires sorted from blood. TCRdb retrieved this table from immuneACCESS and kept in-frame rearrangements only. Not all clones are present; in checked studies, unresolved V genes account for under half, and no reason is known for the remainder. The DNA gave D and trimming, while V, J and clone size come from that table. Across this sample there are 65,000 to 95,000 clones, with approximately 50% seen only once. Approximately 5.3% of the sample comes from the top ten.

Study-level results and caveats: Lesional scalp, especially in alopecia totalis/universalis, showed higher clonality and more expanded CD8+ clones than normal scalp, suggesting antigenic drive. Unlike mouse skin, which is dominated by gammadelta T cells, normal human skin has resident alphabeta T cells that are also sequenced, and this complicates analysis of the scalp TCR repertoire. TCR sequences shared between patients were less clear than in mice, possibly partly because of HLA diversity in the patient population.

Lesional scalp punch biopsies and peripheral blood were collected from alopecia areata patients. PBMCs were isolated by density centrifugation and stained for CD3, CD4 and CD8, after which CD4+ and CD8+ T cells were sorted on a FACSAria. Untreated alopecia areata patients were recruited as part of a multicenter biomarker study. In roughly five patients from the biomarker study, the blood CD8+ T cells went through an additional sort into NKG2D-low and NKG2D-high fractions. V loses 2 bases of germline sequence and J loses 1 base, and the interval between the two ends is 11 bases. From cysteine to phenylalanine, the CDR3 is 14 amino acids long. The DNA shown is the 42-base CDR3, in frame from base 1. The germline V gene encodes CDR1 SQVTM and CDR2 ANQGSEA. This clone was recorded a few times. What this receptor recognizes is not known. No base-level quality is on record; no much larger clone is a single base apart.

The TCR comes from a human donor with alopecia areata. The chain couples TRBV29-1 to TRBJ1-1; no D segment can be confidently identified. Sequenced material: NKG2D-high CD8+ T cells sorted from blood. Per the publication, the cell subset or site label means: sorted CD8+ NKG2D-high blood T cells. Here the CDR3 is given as CSVELPQRNTEAFF. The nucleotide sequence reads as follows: TGCAGCGTTGAATTACCACAGAGGAACACTGAAGCTTTCTTT.